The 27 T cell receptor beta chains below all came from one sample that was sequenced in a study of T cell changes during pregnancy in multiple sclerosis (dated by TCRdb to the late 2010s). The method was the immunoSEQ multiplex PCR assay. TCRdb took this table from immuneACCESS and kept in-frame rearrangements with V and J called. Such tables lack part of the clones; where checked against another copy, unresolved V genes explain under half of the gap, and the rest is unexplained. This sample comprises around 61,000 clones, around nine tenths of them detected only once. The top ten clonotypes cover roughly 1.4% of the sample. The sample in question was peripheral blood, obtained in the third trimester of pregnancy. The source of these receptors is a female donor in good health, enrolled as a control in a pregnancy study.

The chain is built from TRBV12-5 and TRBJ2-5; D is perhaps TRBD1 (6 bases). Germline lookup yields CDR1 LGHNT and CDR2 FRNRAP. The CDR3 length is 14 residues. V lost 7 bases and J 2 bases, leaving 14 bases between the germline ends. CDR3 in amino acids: CASALGHLQETQYF. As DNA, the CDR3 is TGTGCTAGTGCCTTGGGACACCTTCAAGAGACCCAGTACTTC.

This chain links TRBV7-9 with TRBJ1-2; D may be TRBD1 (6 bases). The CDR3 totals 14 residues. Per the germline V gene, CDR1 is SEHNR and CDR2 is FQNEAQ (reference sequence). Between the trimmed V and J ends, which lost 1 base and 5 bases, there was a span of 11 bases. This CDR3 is CASSLGGGAYGYTF. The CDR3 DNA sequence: TGTGCCAGCAGCTTAGGTGGGGGGGCTTATGGCTACACCTTC.

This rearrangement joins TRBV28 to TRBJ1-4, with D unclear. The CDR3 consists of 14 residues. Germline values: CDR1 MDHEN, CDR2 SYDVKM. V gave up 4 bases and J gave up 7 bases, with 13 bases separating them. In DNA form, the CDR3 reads TGTGCCAGCAGTTCCGATCCGACAATTGAAAAACTGTTTTTT. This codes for CASSSDPTIEKLFF.

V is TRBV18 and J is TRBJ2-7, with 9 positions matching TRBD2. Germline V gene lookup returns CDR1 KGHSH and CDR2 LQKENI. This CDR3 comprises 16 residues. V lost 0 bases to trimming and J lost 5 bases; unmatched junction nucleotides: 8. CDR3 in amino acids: CASSPPYSGGPNEQYF. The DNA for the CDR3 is TGTGCCAGCTCACCACCTTACAGCGGGGGGCCGAACGAGCAGTACTTC. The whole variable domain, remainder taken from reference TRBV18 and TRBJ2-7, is NAGVMQNPRHLVRRRGQEARLRCSPMKGHSHVYWYRQLPEEGLKFMVYLQKENIIDESGMPKERFSAEFPKEGPSILRIQQVVRGDSAAYFCASSPPYSGGPNEQYFGPGTRLTVT.

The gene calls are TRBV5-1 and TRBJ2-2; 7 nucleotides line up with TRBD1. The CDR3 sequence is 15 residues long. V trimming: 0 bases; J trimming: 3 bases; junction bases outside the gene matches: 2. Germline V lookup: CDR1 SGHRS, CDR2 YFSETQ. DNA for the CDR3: TGCGCCAGCAGCTTGGCGCAGGGGGACACCGGGGAGCTGTTTTTT. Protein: CASSLAQGDTGELFF.

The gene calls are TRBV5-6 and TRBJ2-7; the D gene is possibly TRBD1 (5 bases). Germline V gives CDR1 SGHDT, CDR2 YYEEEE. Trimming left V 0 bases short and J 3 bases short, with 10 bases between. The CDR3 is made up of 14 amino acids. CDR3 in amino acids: CASSLVQGGYEQYF. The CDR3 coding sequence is TGTGCCAGCAGCTTGGTTCAGGGTGGCTACGAGCAGTACTTC.

The CDR3 DNA is TGTGCCAGCAGGGAGGGGCCGGACGGGGGCTACACCTTC. The encoded protein is CASREGPDGGYTF. V gene TRBV2 combines with J gene TRBJ1-2, with D possibly being TRBD1 (5 bases). V lost 6 bases and J lost 8, with 16 bases in between. CDR1 and CDR2 (germline): SNHLY, FYNNEI. This CDR3 has 13 residues.

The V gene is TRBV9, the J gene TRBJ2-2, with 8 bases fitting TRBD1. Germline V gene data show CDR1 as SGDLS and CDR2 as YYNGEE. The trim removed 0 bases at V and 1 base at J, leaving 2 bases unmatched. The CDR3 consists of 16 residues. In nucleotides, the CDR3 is TGTGCCAGCAGCGTAGAGGGGACAGGGAACACCGGGGAGCTGTTTTTT. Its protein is CASSVEGTGNTGELFF.

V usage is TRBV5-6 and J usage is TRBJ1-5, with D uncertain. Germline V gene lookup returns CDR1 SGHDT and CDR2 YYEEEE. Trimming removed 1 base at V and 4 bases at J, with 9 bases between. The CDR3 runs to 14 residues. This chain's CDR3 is CASSLLPGNQPQHF. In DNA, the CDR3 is TGTGCCAGCAGCTTGCTTCCGGGGAATCAGCCCCAGCATTTT.

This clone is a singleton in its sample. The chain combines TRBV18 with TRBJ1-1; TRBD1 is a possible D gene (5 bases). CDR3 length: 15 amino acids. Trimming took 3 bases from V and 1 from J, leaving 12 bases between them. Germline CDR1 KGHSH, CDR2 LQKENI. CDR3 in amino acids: CASSPTTGGNTEAFF. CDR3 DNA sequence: TGTGCCAGCTCACCTACTACCGGGGGGAACACTGAAGCTTTCTTT. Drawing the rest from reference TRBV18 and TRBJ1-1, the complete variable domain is NAGVMQNPRHLVRRRGQEARLRCSPMKGHSHVYWYRQLPEEGLKFMVYLQKENIIDESGMPKERFSAEFPKEGPSILRIQQVVRGDSAAYFCASSPTTGGNTEAFFGQGTRLTVV.

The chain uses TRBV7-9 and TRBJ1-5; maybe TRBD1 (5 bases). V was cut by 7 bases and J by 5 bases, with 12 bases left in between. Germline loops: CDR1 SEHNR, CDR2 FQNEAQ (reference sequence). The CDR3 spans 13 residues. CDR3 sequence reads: CASTLDSHQPQHF. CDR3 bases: TGTGCCAGCACCCTTGACAGTCATCAGCCCCAGCATTTT.

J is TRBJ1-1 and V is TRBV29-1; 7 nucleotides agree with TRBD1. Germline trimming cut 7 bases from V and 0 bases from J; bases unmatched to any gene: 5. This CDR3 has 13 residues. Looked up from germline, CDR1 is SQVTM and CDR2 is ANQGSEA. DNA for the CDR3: TGCAGCGGGAAGGGACAGCTGAACACTGAAGCTTTCTTT. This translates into CSGKGQLNTEAFF.

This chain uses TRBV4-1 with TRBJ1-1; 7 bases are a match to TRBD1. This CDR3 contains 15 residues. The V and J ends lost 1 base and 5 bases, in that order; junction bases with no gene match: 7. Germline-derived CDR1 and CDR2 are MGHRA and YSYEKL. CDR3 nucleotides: TGCGCCAGCAGCCAAGCAAGGGGGCGAGGGACTGAAGCTTTCTTT. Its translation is CASSQARGRGTEAFF.

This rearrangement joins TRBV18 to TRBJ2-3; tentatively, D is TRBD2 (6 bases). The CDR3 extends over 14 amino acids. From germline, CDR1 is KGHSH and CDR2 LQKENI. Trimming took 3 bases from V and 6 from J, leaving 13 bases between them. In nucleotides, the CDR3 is TGTGCCAGCTCACCCGGGCAGAGCGGGGATACGCAGTATTTT. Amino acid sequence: CASSPGQSGDTQYF.

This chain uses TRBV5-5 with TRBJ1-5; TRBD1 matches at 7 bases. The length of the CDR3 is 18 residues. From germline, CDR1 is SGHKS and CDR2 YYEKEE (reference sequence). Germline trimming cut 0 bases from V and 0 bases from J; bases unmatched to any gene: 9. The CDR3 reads CASSLGIGGASSNQPQHF. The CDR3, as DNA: TGTGCCAGCAGCTTGGGTATAGGGGGCGCTTCTAGCAATCAGCCCCAGCATTTT.

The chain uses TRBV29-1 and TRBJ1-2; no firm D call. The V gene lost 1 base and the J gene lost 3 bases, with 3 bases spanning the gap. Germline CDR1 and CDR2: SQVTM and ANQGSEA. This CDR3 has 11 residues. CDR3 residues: CSVEADYGYTF. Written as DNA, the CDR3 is TGCAGCGTTGAAGCGGACTATGGCTACACCTTC. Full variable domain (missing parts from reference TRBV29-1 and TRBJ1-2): SAVISQKPSRDICQRGTSLTIQCQVDSQVTMMFWYRQQPGQSLTLIATANQGSEATYESGFVIDKFPISRPNLTFSTLTVSNMSPEDSSIYLCSVEADYGYTFGSGTRLTVV.

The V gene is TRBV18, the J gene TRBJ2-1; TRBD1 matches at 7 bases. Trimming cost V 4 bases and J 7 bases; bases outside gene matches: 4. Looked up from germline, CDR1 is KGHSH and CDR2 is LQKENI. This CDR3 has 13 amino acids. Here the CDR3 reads CASSQYRGNEQFF. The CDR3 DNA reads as TGTGCCAGCTCACAATACAGGGGTAATGAGCAGTTCTTC. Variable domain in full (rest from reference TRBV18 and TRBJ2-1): NAGVMQNPRHLVRRRGQEARLRCSPMKGHSHVYWYRQLPEEGLKFMVYLQKENIIDESGMPKERFSAEFPKEGPSILRIQQVVRGDSAAYFCASSQYRGNEQFFGPGTRLTVL.

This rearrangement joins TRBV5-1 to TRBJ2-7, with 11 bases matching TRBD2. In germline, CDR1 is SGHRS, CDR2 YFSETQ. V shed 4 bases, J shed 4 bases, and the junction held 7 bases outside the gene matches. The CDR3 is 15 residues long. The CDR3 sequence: CASSETSGVNYEQYF. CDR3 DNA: TGCGCCAGCAGCGAGACTAGCGGGGTGAATTACGAGCAGTACTTC.

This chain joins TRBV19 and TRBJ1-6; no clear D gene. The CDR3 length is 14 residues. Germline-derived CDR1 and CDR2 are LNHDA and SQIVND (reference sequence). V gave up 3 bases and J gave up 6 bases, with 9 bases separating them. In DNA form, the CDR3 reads TGTGCCAGTAGTATCGAGGGCCCTAATTCACCCCTCCACTTT. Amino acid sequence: CASSIEGPNSPLHF. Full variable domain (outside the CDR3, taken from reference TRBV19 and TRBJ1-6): DGGITQSPKYLFRKEGQNVTLSCEQNLNHDAMYWYRQDPGQGLRLIYYSQIVNDFQKGDIAEGYSVSREKKESFPLTVTSAQKNPTAFYLCASSIEGPNSPLHFGNGTRLTVT.

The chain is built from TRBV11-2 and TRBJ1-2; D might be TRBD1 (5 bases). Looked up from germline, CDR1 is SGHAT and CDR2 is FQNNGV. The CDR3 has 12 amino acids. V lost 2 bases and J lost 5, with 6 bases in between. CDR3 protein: CASSLQGYGYTF. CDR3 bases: TGTGCCAGCAGCTTACAGGGATATGGCTACACCTTC.

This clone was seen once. Here the CDR3 reads CASSEARGGGNEQFF. CDR3 coding DNA: TGTGCCAGCAGTGAAGCTCGAGGGGGCGGGAATGAGCAGTTCTTC. The rearrangement links TRBV6-1 to TRBJ2-1; 7 positions agree with TRBD1. V dropped 0 bases and J dropped 7; count of bases not matched to a gene: 6. Germline-derived CDR1 and CDR2 are MNHNS and SASEGT. The CDR3 has 15 residues.

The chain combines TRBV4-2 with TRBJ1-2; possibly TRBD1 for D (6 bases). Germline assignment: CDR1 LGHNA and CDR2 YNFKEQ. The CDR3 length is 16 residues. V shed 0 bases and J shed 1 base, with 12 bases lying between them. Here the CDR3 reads CASSQEAGAVNYGYTF. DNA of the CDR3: TGTGCCAGCAGCCAAGAGGCAGGGGCGGTTAACTATGGCTACACCTTC.

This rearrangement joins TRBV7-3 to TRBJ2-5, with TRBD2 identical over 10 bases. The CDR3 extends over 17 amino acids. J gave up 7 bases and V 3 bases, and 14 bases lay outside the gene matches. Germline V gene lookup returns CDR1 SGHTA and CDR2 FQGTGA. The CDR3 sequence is CASSLRPSGGSGRTQYF. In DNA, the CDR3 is TGTGCCAGCAGCTTGCGGCCTAGCGGGGGATCCGGGAGGACCCAGTACTTC.

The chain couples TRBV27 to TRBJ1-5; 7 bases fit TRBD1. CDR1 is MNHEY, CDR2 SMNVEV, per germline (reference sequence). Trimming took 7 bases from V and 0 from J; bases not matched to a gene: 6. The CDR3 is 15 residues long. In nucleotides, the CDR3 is TGTGCCAGCACCCCGGACAGGAATAGCAATCAGCCCCAGCATTTT. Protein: CASTPDRNSNQPQHF.

CDR3 loop: CASRLTGGRETQYF. The DNA of the CDR3 is TGTGCCAGCCGCCTGACAGGGGGTCGGGAGACCCAGTACTTC. This sequence joins TRBV27 and TRBJ2-5; 9 bases align to TRBD1. The CDR3 contains 14 residues. Germline trimming cut 8 bases from V and 5 bases from J; bases unmatched to any gene: 9. The germline V gene has CDR1 MNHEY and CDR2 SMNVEV (reference sequence).

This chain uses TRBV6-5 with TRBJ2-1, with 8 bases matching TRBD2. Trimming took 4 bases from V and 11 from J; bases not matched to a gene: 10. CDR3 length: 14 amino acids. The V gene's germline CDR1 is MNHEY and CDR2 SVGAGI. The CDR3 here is CASSSSRGGLQQFF. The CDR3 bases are TGTGCCAGCAGTTCTTCCCGGGGGGGCCTTCAGCAGTTCTTC.

CDR3 loop: CASSPTPQGNTEAFF. The CDR3 nucleotides read TGTGCCAGCAGCCCTACTCCCCAGGGGAACACTGAAGCTTTCTTT. V is TRBV7-2 and J is TRBJ1-1; weak D call: TRBD1 (5 bases). CDR1 and CDR2 (germline): SGHTA, FQGNSA. V was trimmed by 5 bases and J by 1 base, leaving 14 bases between them. The CDR3 loop spans 15 amino acids.